This TCR beta chain is drawn from a study of cytomegalovirus exposure and HLA in healthy donors. Study-level results: Later, TCR association rates were found to vary by HLA locus, highest for DRB1 and lowest for HLA-C. TCR beta sequences reportedly predicted the HLA-A and HLA-B alleles of most subjects accurately.

This CDR3 comprises 14 residues. Germline V gene sequence: CDR1 MNHEY, CDR2 SMNVEV (reference sequence). Trimming took off 1 base at V and 6 bases at J, with 13 bases between the two ends. It was with 60 Vbeta and 13 Jbeta primers that the PCR ran. Sequencing was performed with immunoSEQ multiplex PCR; in TCRdb, only in-frame clones are kept and a portion is missing. The sample lists about 130,000 clones; approximately 81% were seen once. Donors sampled were nominally healthy, though unrecorded immune exposures were likely. Regarding this clone: Its antigen remains unknown.

The chain recombines TRBV27 with TRBJ2-7, with D perhaps TRBD1 (6 bases). Sequenced input: PBMCs. The TCR comes from a man between 18 and 29 years old in good health and CMV-seronegative. CDR3 sequence reads: CASSLYGQKLEQYF. CDR3 DNA: TGTGCCAGCAGTTTATACGGACAGAAACTCGAGCAGTACTTC.